The rows below give T cell receptor beta chains drawn from one sample of a study of cytomegalovirus exposure and HLA in healthy donors. Repertoires were generated with immunoSEQ multiplex PCR, while TCRdb's copy carries only in-frame clones and drops some. The sample records 200,000 to 250,000 clones, 85% being singletons. Sequenced material: PBMCs. These receptors were taken from a human donor in good health. CDR3s leave out the opening cysteine and the closing phenylalanine or tryptophan. Clone size appears in some rows only: once, few, many, or a class for an expanded clone.

ASRRSSVVLNEQY | TRBV19 | . | TRBJ2-7
ASSQTPGQGSGELF | TRBV4-3 | . | TRBJ2-2
ASSARRGGDTQGNEQF | TRBV5-1 | . | TRBJ2-1
ASWASRHEETQY | TRBV6-1 | few | TRBJ2-5
ATDGGYNEQF | TRBV28 | . | TRBJ2-1
ASSLSSGSPPDTQY | TRBV27 | . | TRBJ2-3
ASSRDRAYSGNTIY | TRBV5-1 | . | TRBJ1-3
ASSLVGTDKQY | TRBV7-9 | once | TRBJ2-7
ATSYGTGDQPQH | TRBV10-3 | . | TRBJ1-5
SSSSRTSGTTDEQF | TRBV7-9 | . | TRBJ2-1
AWAGLAATYNEQF | TRBV30 | . | TRBJ2-1
AISPGRREKKEGYEQY | TRBV10-3 | . | TRBJ2-7
ASSYNSDREAF | TRBV6-5 | . | TRBJ1-1
ASSGRGAGDEKLF | TRBV6-1 | once | TRBJ1-4
ASSGTSGTSTDTQY | TRBV9 | . | TRBJ2-3
ATSQAGSPYEQY | TRBV6-1 | . | TRBJ2-7
ASTRQGPYNQPQH | TRBV28 | . | TRBJ1-5
ASGLGLADYNEQF | TRBV12-5 | . | TRBJ2-1
ASSPGAGTGIETQY | TRBV5-1 | once | TRBJ2-5
AWSPVGNTIY | TRBV30 | . | TRBJ1-3
ASRYTGRGNEKLF | TRBV2 | . | TRBJ1-4
ASSWGGQGSNEQF | TRBV5-1 | . | TRBJ2-1
ASSLGQGREKLF | TRBV7-8 | few | TRBJ1-4
ASSAQDRAADTQY | TRBV2 | . | TRBJ2-3
AWSATSLRATGELF | TRBV30 | once | TRBJ2-2
ASSAASQGPQETQY | TRBV9 | few | TRBJ2-5
ASSFHWGEAYNEQF | TRBV7-2 | . | TRBJ2-1